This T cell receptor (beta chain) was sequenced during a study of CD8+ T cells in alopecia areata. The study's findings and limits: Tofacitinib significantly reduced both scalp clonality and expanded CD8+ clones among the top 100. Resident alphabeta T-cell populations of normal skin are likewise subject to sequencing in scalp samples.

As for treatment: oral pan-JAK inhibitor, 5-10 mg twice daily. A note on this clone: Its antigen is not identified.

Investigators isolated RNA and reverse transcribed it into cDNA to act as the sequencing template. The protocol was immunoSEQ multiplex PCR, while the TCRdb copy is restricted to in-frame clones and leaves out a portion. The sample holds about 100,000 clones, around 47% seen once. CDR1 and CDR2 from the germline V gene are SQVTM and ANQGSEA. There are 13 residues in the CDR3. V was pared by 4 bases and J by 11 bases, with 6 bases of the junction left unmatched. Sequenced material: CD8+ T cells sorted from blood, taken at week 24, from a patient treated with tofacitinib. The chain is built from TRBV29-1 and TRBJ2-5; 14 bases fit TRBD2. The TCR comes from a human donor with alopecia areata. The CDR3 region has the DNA TGCAGCGTTGCGGGACTAGCGGGAGAAGAGCAGTACTTC. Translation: CSVAGLAGEEQYF.